This T cell receptor beta chain was captured by sequencing in a study of ipilimumab plus nivolumab after autologous stem cell transplantation. TCRdb's copy holds only in-frame clones and misses some; the assay was immunoSEQ multiplex PCR. The sample carries roughly 20,000 clones, 77% recorded once. Patients received nivolumab 3 mg/kg at weeks 1, 4, 7, 10, then fortnightly to week 26. This clone was counted a few times. Germline V gene sequence: CDR1 SEHNR, CDR2 FQNEAQ (reference sequence). V shed 5 bases and J 5 bases; nucleotides not matched to a gene: 5. The CDR3 runs to 14 residues. The sequence was obtained from a male donor with diffuse large B-cell lymphoma. The rearrangement joins TRBV7-9 to TRBJ1-4; 7 nucleotides match TRBD1. Sequences were derived from PBMCs, sampled in a trial of ipilimumab plus nivolumab as post-transplant consolidation. The CDR3 loop reads CASSQGQTNEKLFF. DNA for the CDR3: TGTGCCAGCAGCCAGGGACAGACGAATGAAAAACTGTTTTTT.